This TCR beta chain appears in the sequencing data of a study of T-cell reconstitution after alpha-beta-depleted transplantation in children. The germline V gene has CDR1 SGDLS and CDR2 YYNGEE. The CDR3 is 15 residues long. Trimming removed 1 base from V and 3 bases from J; junction bases left unmatched: 4. A TCRbeta library incorporating unique molecular identifiers was prepared. Each CDR3 protein gets one entry after TCRdb re-called the PCR reads with MiXCR. This table has 200,000 to 250,000 distinct CDR3 sequences, roughly a tenth appearing once. This sequence was found in a human donor who donated a stem cell graft to a child with acute lymphoblastic leukemia. J is TRBJ1-2 and V is TRBV9, with TRBD1 identical over 9 bases. This specimen was PBMCs from the stem cell graft donor, taken from the stem cell graft. Here the CDR3 DNA reads TGTGCCAGCAGCGTAAAAACAGGGGGCGACTATGGCTACACCTTC. It encodes CASSVKTGGDYGYTF.